This T cell receptor beta chain originates from a study of early T cells in non-severe SARS-CoV-2 infection. Study context: Chains stayed unpaired after sequencing of bulk RNA from unsorted whole blood.

This clonotype was seen more than once but under ten times. As yet, its antigen is unknown. Each single cDNA molecule received a unique molecular identifier. TCRdb recomputed calls from the 5' RACE reads with MiXCR, one row per CDR3 protein. In the table there are tens of thousands of distinct CDR3 sequences, about 5.7% of which are singletons. Germline CDR1 reads SGHNT; CDR2 reads YENEEA. With 0 bases clipped from V and 1 base from J, the junction kept 4 bases outside the gene matches. CDR3 size: 16 residues. The study's findings and limits: Database matching using VDJdb favored anti-spike CD8 responses, with private and CD4 specificities left missing.

This clonotype was sampled from an adult who was a healthcare worker with PCR-confirmed SARS-CoV-2 infection or an uninfected control (not recorded which). The chain couples TRBV11-3 to TRBJ2-3; 7 bases are shared with TRBD2. The sequenced sample consisted of whole blood. The CDR3 coding sequence is TGTGCCAGCAGCTTAGACGGGGCGGGGGGCACAGATACGCAGTATTTT. It translates to CASSLDGAGGTDTQYF.